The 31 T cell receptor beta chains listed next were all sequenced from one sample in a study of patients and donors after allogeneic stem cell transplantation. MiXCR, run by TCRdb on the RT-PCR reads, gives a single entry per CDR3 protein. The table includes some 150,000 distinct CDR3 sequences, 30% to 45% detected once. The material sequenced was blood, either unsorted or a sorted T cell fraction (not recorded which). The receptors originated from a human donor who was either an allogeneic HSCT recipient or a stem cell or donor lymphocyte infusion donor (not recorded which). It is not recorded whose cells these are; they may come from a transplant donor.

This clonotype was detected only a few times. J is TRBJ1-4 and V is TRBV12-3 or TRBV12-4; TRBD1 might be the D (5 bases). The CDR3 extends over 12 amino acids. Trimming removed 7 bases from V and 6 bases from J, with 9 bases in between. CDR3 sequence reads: CASTVRDEKLFF. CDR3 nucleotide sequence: TGTGCCAGCACCGTCAGGGATGAAAAACTGTTTTTT.

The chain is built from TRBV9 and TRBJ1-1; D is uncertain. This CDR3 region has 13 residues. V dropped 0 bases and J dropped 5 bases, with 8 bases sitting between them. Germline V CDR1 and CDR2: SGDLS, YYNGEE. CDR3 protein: CASSVADGTEAFF. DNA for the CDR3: TGTGCCAGCAGCGTAGCAGATGGGACTGAAGCTTTCTTT.

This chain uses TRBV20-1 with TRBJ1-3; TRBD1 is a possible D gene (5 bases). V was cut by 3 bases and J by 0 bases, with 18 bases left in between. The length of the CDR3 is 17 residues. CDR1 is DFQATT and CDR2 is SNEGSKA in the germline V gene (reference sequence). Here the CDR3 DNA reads TGCAGTGCTAGTTGGGGACCAGGGTTTAGCTCTGGAAACACCATATATTTT. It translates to CSASWGPGFSSGNTIYF.

The CDR3 coding sequence is TGCGCCAGCAGCCAAGTTACCCGGAACAGGGCCAGCTCCTATAATTCACCCCTCCACTTT. Protein product: CASSQVTRNRASSYNSPLHF. This chain uses TRBV4-3 with TRBJ1-6; perhaps TRBD1 as D (6 bases). V lost 1 base to trimming and J lost 0 bases, with 19 bases between them. The germline CDR1 and CDR2 sequences are LGHNA and YSLEER. The CDR3 extends over 20 amino acids.

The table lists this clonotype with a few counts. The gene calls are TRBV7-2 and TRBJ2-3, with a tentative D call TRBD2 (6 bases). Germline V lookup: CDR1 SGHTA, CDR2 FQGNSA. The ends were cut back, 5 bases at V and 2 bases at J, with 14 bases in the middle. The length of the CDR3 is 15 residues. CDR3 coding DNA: TGTGCCAGCAGCGAGCAAACGGGGGTCACAGATACGCAGTATTTT. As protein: CASSEQTGVTDTQYF.

The CDR3 here is CASSSPGTGGSTGELFF. The CDR3 DNA reads as TGCGCCAGCAGCTCTCCCGGGACAGGGGGCTCCACCGGGGAGCTGTTTTTT. This chain joins TRBV5-1 and TRBJ2-2; 12 bases align to TRBD1. Germline V lookup: CDR1 SGHRS, CDR2 YFSETQ. Losses at the gene ends were 3 bases for V and 4 bases for J; bases not matched to a gene: 7. The CDR3 runs to 17 residues.

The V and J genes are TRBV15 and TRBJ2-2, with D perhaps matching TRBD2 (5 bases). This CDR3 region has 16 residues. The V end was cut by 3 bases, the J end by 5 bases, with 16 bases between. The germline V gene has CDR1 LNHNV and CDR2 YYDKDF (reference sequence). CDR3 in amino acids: CATSSRLARTTGELFF. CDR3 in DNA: TGTGCCACCAGCAGCCGCCTAGCTCGTACGACCGGGGAGCTGTTTTTT.

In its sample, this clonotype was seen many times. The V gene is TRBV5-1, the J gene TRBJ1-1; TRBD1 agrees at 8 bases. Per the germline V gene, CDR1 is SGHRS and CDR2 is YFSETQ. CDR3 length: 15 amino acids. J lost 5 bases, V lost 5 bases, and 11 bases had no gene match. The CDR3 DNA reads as TGCGCCAGCAGTTGGACAGGGAGAAGGGAAACTGAAGCTTTCTTT. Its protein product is CASSWTGRRETEAFF.

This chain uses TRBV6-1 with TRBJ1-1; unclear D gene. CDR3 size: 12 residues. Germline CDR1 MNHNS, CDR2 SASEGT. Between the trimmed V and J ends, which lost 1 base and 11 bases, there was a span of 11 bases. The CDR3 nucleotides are TGTGCCAGCAGTGAAGGGCTTTTTTCGGCTTTCTTT. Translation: CASSEGLFSAFF.

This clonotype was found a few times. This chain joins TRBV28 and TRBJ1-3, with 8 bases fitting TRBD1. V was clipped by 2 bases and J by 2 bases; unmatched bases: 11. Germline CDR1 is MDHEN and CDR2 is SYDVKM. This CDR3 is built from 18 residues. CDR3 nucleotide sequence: TGTGCCAGCAGTTTACTAGGTATGGACAGGGACCCTGGAAACACCATATATTTT. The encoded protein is CASSLLGMDRDPGNTIYF.

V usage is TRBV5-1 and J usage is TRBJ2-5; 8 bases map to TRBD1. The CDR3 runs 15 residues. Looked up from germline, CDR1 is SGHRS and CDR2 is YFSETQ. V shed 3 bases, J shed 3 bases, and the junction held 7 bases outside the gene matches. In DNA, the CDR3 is TGCGCCAGCAGCTACGGGACAGGAAGGGAAGAGACCCAGTACTTC. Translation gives CASSYGTGREETQYF.

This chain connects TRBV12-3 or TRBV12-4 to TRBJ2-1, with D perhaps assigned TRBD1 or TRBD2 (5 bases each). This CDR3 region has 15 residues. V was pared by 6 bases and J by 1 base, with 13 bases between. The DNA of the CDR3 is TGTGCCAGCAGCCCCCCGGGACGGTCCTACAATGAGCAGTTCTTC. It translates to CASSPPGRSYNEQFF.

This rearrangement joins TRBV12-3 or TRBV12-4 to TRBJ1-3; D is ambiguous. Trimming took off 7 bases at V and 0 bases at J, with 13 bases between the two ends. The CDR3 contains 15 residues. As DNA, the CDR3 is TGTGCCAGCAACGACCGGGTCCACTCTGGAAACACCATATATTTT. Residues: CASNDRVHSGNTIYF.

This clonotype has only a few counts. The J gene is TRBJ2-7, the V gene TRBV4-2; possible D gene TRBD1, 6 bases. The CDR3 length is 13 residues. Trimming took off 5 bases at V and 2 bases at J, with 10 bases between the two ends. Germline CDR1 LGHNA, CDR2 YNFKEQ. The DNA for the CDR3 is TGTGCCAGCAGCGCCGGGACAACCTACGAGCAGTACTTC. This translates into CASSAGTTYEQYF.

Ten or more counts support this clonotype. CDR3 loop: CASSQRRDNQETQYF. The CDR3 region has the DNA TGTGCCAGCAGTCAACGCCGGGACAACCAAGAGACCCAGTACTTC. The chain carries TRBV12-3 or TRBV12-4 and TRBJ2-5; a possible D gene is TRBD1 (6 bases). The CDR3 sequence is 15 residues long. The V end lost 5 bases, the J end lost 0 bases, and 13 bases lay between the germline ends.

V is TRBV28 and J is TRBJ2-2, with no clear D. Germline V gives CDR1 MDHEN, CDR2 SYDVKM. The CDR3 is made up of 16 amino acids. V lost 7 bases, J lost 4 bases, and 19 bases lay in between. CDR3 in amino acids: CASTPGQIRFTGELFF. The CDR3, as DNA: TGTGCCAGCACCCCCGGCCAGATTAGATTCACCGGGGAGCTGTTTTTT.

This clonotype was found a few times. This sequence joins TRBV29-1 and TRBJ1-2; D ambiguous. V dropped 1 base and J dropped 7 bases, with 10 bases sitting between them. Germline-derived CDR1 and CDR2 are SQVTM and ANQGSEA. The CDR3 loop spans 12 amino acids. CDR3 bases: TGCAGCGTTGAAGTTGGCGGAACTGGCTACACCTTC. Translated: CSVEVGGTGYTF.

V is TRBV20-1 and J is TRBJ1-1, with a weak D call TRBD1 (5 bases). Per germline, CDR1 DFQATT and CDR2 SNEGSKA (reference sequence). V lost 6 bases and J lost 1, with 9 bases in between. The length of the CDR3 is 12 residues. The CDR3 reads CSAGDRNTEAFF. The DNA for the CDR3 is TGCAGTGCGGGTGACAGGAACACTGAAGCTTTCTTT.

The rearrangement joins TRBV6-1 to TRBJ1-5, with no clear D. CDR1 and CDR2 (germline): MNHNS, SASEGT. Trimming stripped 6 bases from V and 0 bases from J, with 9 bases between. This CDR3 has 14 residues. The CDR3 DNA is TGTGCCAGCAGGCCCTACTATAGCAATCAGCCCCAGCATTTT. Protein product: CASRPYYSNQPQHF.

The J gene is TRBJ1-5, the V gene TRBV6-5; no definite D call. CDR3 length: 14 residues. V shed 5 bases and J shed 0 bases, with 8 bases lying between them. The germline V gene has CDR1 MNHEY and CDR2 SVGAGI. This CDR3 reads CASSDPYSNQPQHF. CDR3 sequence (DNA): TGTGCCAGCAGTGACCCGTATAGCAATCAGCCCCAGCATTTT.

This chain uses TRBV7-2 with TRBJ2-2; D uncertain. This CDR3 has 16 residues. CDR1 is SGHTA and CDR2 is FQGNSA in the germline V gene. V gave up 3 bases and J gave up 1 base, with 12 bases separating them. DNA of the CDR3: TGTGCCAGCAGCTTTGCCGCACAACTGAACACCGGGGAGCTGTTTTTT. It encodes CASSFAAQLNTGELFF.

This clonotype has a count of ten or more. The DNA of the CDR3 is TGTGCCAGCAGTTCTGGGACAGGGAATAATTCACCCCTCCACTTT. It encodes CASSSGTGNNSPLHF. The chain carries TRBV12-3 or TRBV12-4 and TRBJ1-6; 9 bases match TRBD1. Unmatched junction bases numbered 3, after V lost 4 bases and J lost 5 bases. The CDR3 has 15 amino acids.

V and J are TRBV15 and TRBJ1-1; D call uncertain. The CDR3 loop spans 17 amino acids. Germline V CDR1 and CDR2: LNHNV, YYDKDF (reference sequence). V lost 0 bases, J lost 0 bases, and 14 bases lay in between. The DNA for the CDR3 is TGTGCCACCAGCAGAGATCTTCCGGCAGGATTGAACACTGAAGCTTTCTTT. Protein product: CATSRDLPAGLNTEAFF. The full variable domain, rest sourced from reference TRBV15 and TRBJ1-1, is DAMVIQNPRYQVTQFGKPVTLSCSQTLNHNVMYWYQQKSSQAPKLLFHYYDKDFNNEADTPDNFQSRRPNTSFCFLDIRSPGLGDTAMYLCATSRDLPAGLNTEAFFGQGTRLTVV.

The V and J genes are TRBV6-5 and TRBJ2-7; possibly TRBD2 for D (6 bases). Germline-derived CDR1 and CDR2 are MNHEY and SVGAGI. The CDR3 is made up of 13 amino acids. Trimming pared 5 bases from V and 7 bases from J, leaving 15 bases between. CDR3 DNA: TGTGCCAGCAGTCGGGCTAGCGCCTCGGAGCAGTACTTC. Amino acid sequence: CASSRASASEQYF.

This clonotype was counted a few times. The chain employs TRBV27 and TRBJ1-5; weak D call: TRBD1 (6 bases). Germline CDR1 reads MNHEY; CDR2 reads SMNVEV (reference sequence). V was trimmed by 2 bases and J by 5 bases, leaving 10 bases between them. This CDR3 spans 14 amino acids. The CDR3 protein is CASSLMGGYQPQHF. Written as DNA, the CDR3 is TGTGCCAGCAGTTTAATGGGGGGCTATCAGCCCCAGCATTTT.

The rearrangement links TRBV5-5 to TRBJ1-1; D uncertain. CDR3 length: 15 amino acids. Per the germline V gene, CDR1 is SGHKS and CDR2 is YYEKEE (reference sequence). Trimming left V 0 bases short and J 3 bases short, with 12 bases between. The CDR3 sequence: CASSLERVGYTEAFF. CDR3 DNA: TGTGCCAGCAGCTTGGAACGGGTAGGGTACACTGAAGCTTTCTTT.

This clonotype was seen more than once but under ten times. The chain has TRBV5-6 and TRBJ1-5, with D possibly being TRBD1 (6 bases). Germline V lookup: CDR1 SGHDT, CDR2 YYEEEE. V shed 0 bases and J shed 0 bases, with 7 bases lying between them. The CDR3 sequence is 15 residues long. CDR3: CASSLGTASNQPQHF. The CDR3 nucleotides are TGTGCCAGCAGCTTGGGGACAGCTAGCAATCAGCCCCAGCATTTT.

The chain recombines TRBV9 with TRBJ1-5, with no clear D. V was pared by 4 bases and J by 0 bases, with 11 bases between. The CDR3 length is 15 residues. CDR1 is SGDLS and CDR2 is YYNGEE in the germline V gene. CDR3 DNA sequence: TGTGCCAGCAGCCTCGGTAGCCATAGCAATCAGCCCCAGCATTTT. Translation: CASSLGSHSNQPQHF. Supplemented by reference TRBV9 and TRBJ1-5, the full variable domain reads DSGVTQTPKHLITATGQRVTLRCSPRSGDLSVYWYQQSLDQGLQFLIQYYNGEERAKGNILERFSAQQFPDLHSELNLSSLELGDSALYFCASSLGSHSNQPQHFGDGTRLSIL.

CDR3 nucleotides: TGCGCCAGCAGCTTGGCCCGGGCCGCCTACGAGCAGTACTTC. Protein sequence: CASSLARAAYEQYF. This chain links TRBV5-1 with TRBJ2-7, with D uncertain. Per germline, CDR1 SGHRS and CDR2 YFSETQ. The CDR3 extends over 14 amino acids. Trimming took off 0 bases at V and 2 bases at J, with 9 bases between the two ends.

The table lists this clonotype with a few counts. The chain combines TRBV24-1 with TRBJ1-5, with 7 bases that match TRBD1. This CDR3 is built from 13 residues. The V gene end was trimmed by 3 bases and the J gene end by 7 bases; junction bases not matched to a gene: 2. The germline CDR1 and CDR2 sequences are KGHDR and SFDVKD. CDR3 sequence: CATSDTGDQPQHF. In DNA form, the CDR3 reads TGTGCCACCAGTGATACAGGGGACCAGCCCCAGCATTTT.

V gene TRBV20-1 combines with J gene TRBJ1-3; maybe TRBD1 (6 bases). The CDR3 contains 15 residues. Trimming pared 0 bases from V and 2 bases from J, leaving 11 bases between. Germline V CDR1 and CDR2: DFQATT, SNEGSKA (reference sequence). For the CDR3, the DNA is TGCAGTGCTAGAGATGAGGGGGAAACTGGAAACACCATATATTTT. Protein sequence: CSARDEGETGNTIYF.